Following are 3 T cell receptor beta chains from one sample sequenced in a study of OX40 agonist ivuxolimab in advanced cancers. Generated by immunoSEQ multiplex PCR, the TCRdb table keeps only in-frame clones and is missing some. The repertoire holds about 68,000 clones, with approximately 87% as singletons. This material consisted of CD4+ or CD8+ T cells sorted from blood, taken in a trial of the OX40 agonist ivuxolimab. The receptors stem from an adult with an advanced solid tumor such as melanoma, head and neck, liver or kidney cancer.

The chain combines TRBV7-2 with TRBJ1-1; TRBD1 matches at 8 bases. Germline lookup yields CDR1 SGHTA and CDR2 FQGNSA. This CDR3 comprises 13 residues. V trimming: 5 bases; J trimming: 10 bases; junction bases outside the gene matches: 9. This CDR3 is CASSLLQGAGAFF. CDR3 bases: TGTGCCAGCAGCCTCCTCCAGGGGGCGGGAGCTTTCTTT.

This sequence joins TRBV25-1 and TRBJ1-1; no reliable D call. Trimming took 2 bases from V and 6 from J, leaving 16 bases between them. Germline lookup yields CDR1 MGHDK and CDR2 SYGVNS. This CDR3 contains 15 residues. This chain's CDR3 is CASSERALFGSEAFF. CDR3 in DNA: TGTGCCAGCAGTGAAAGGGCCCTGTTTGGCTCTGAAGCTTTCTTT.

V usage is TRBV9 and J usage is TRBJ1-2; 7 bases are shared with TRBD1. The CDR3 totals 16 residues. Germline V CDR1 and CDR2: SGDLS, YYNGEE. The V segment lost 0 bases and the J segment 3 bases; nucleotides outside the gene matches: 8. CDR3 coding DNA: TGTGCCAGCAGCGTAGGTTTTGCAGGGGGGTACTATGGCTACACCTTC. Translating it yields CASSVGFAGGYYGYTF.